This T cell receptor (beta chain) came from a study of CD4 T cells in relation to SARS-CoV-2 and coronaviruses (dated by TCRdb to the early 2020s). For the wider study: Shared crossreactive spike epitopes were mapped to their HLA restriction using patient-derived lymphoblastoid cell lines. A different, Illumina-based TCR-beta assay was used to sequence expansion assays from other donors in the study. The Adaptive Biotechnologies TCR-sequencing kit was used for samples from a few pre-COVID donors and for the naive versus memory experiments, whereas the other data were Illumina-based. The study assessed, at the TCR clonotype level, memory CD4+ T cell crossreactivity between SARS-CoV-2 and common cold coronavirus spike proteins. Overall study results and their limits: Pre-pandemic and post-infection samples were not both contributed by any donor, so tracing of the source of pre-existing responses was limited. Significantly weaker SARS-CoV-2-driven expansion was shown by crossreactive clones than by monoreactive clones, consistent with antigenic imprinting. Small numbers of patients and of tested TCRs were a limitation of the study. In around three fifths of donors, memory CD4+ clonotypes turned up that crossrecognized SARS-CoV-2 and at least one common cold coronavirus spike. Naive versus memory sequencing indicated that memory recall responses, rather than primary responses primed during culture, are detected by the assay. Crossreactivity analysis centred on spike protein, so crossreactivity against other viral proteins was not assessed.

CD4+ T cells from unexposed donors were collected before the COVID-19 pandemic (2011-2018). Naive and memory CD4+ T cells were separated from cryopreserved PBMCs by first enriching for CD4 and then performing EasySep naive CD4+ T cell enrichment. Leukapheresis product for the unexposed donors was bought commercially. Ficoll-Paque PLUS gradient centrifugation was used to isolate PBMCs from either whole blood or leukapheresis product. PBMCs were either used fresh in the expansion assay or cryopreserved at -140 degrees C. The QIAamp Micro DNA Kit was used to extract genomic DNA from the CD4+ T cells. About this clone itself: Its antigen is not yet known. No base quality values were provided; no much bigger clone lies one nucleotide off.

The germline V gene (reference sequence) supplies CDR1 SGHNT and CDR2 YYREEE. Relative to germline, V is missing 4 bases and J is missing 6 bases, with 7 bases of the junction outside any gene match. Inclusive of the bounding cysteine and phenylalanine, the CDR3 is 15 residues long. CDR3 DNA only is kept here, 45 bases in frame from base 1. DNA from uncultured naive and memory CD4+ T cells underwent immunoSEQ TCR-beta sequencing at deep resolution. In the paper's pipeline: During preprocessing, nonproductive sequences were removed, along with CDR3s that did not begin with C, did not end with F or W, or were shorter than 7 amino acids. Cultured and uncultured naive and memory CD4+ repertoires were searched for previously identified spike- and CEF-reactive CDR3s. After three terminal residues were trimmed from each end, CDR3 homology was quantified as pairwise Levenshtein distance using the stringdist R package. TCRdb re-hosts the immuneACCESS table, in-frame sequences only. Its copies lack some clones; in the studies checked, an unresolved V gene accounts for under half of them, and the cause for the rest is not known. V and J calls and clone size follow that table, whereas D and trimming were derived from the DNA. In all, the sample holds some 65,000 clones, and about 89% of those were seen once. The top ten hold 1.6% of the sample.

Sequenced material: memory CD4+ T cells from PBMCs. This specimen's cell subset or site label, per the study, means: memory (non-naive) CD4+ T cells. The TCR originated in a human donor in good health. Recombination connected TRBV5-4 to TRBJ2-3, with 11 bases matching TRBD2. The nucleotide sequence is TGTGCCAGCAGCGTTAGCGGGGGGGCCACCGATACGCAGTATTTT. Its amino acids are CASSVSGGATDTQYF.